This T cell receptor beta chain was recorded in a study of T and B cells in COVID-19 patients. Study observations and caveats: There were about 2,500 TCR clusters exclusive to the recovered cohort, approximately 34 with low generation probability.

Germline CDR1 is LNHDA and CDR2 is SQIVND (reference sequence). This CDR3 comprises 14 residues. The V end lost 5 bases, the J end lost 4 bases, and 15 bases lay between the germline ends. Blood genomic DNA input for TRB amplification was roughly 250-550 ng. Multiplex PCR with BIOMED2 TRB-A/B primer pools amplified TRB rearrangements. MiXCR, applied by TCRdb to the multiplex PCR reads, yields one record per CDR3 protein. Of around 7,200 distinct CDR3 sequences listed, about a third were seen once; the top ten hold 20% to 30%. Relative to its sample, this clonotype is medium-sized. The antigen is not known.

Sequenced: blood. J is TRBJ2-7 and V is TRBV19, with D possibly matching TRBD1 (7 bases). This TCR was sampled from a human donor who had recovered from COVID-19. CDR3 DNA: TGTGCCAGTAGTCCAGGGGGGCTCGTTTACGAGCAGTACTTC. Translated: CASSPGGLVYEQYF.